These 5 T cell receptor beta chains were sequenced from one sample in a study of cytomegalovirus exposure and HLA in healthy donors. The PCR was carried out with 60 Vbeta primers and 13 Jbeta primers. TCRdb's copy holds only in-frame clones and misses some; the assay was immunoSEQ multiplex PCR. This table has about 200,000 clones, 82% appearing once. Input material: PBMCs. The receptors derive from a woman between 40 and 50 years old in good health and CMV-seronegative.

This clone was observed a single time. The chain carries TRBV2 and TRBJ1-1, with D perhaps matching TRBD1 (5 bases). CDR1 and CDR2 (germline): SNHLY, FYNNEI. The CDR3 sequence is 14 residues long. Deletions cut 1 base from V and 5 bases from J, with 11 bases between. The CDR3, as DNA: TGTGCCAGCAGTGAAGGGACATCGATGACTGAAGCTTTCTTT. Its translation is CASSEGTSMTEAFF.

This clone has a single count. The CDR3, as DNA: TGCGCCAGCAGCTTGCGGGACAGCCACATCTGGTACACCTTC. Translated, it gives CASSLRDSHIWYTF. This chain links TRBV10-2 with TRBJ1-2, with TRBD1 matching 7 bases. Germline V gene data show CDR1 as WSHSY and CDR2 as SAAADI. The CDR3 is 14 amino acids. V shed 6 bases, J shed 11 bases, and the junction held 15 bases outside the gene matches.

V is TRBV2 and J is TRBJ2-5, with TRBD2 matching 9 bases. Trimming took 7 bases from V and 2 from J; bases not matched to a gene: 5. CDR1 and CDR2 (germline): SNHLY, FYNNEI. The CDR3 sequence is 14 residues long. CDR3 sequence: CASKTSGPQETQYF. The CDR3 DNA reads TGTGCCAGCAAGACTAGCGGCCCACAAGAGACCCAGTACTTC. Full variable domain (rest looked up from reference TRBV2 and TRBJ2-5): EPEVTQTPSHQVTQMGQEVILRCVPISNHLYFYWYRQILGQKVEFLVSFYNNEISEKSEIFDDQFSVERPDGSNFTLKIRSTKLEDSAMYFCASKTSGPQETQYFGPGTRLLVL.

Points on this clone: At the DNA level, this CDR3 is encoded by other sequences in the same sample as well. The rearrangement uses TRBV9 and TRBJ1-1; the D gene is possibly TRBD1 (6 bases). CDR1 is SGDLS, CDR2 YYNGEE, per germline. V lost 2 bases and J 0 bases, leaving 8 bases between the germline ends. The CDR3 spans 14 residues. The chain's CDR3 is CASSVGALNTEAFF. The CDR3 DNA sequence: TGTGCCAGCAGCGTGGGGGCTCTGAACACTGAAGCTTTCTTT.

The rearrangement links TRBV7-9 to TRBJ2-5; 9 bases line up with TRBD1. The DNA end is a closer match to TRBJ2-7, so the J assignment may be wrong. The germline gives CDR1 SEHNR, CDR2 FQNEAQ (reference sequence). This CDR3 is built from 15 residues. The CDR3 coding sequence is TGTGCCAGCAGCTCTACGGGACAGGGATACTACGAGCAGTACTTC. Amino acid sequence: CASSSTGQGYYEQYF.